These T cell receptor beta chains were read from a single sample in a study of cytomegalovirus exposure and HLA in healthy donors. Only in-frame clones appear in the TCRdb table, and some are missing; sequencing was by immunoSEQ multiplex PCR. The sample records more than 70,000 clones, less than 85% being singletons. The specimen was PBMCs. The source of these receptors is a woman aged 50 to 60 in good health and CMV-seropositive. The CDR3 runs from the conserved cysteine through the conserved F or W. The D gene is left open where the match is weak. Where a row states a size, it is once, few, many or the class of an expanded clone; other rows omit it.

size,D,J,V,DNA,CDR3
-,TRBD1,TRBJ1-5,TRBV9,TGTGCCAGCAGCGTAGTCATGGGGTCCGGGACAGAAAGCAATCAGCCCCAGCATTTT,CASSVVMGSGTESNQPQHF
-,-,TRBJ1-2,TRBV9,TGTGCCAGCAGCGTAGGGCAGGGTGGTAACTATGGCTACACCTTC,CASSVGQGGNYGYTF
few,TRBD1,TRBJ1-1,TRBV19,TGTGCCAGTAGTCCGAGGACAGGGGTGGTCACTGAAGCTTTCTTT,CASSPRTGVVTEAFF
-,-,TRBJ2-6,TRBV6-1,TGTGCCAGCTGTGACTCGAGCTCTGGGGCCAACGTCCTGACTTTC,CASCDSSSGANVLTF
-,TRBD1,TRBJ2-2,TRBV28,TGTGCCAGCCACAAGAGGACAGGGGAAGACACCGGGGAGCTGTTTTTT,CASHKRTGEDTGELFF
-,TRBD2,TRBJ2-1,TRBV9,TGTGCCAGCAGCGTAGATAGCGGGGCCTACAATGAGCAGTTCTTC,CASSVDSGAYNEQFF
once,TRBD1,TRBJ1-5,TRBV11-2,TGTGCCAGCAGCTTAGGGGGACAGGGGGGCAATCAGCCCCAGCATTTT,CASSLGGQGGNQPQHF
-,TRBD2,TRBJ2-5,TRBV10-3,TGTGCCATCAGTTTCGGAGGCGGGGGGGACAAAGAGACCCAGTACTTC,CAISFGGGGDKETQYF
-,-,TRBJ2-7,TRBV4-3,TGCGCCAGCAGCCAAGAGTTCCCGGGGAGCTCCTACGAGCAGTACTTC,CASSQEFPGSSYEQYF
-,-,TRBJ1-3,TRBV7-2,TGTGCCAGCAGCTTATTTCAGGGCCCAACCTCTGGAAACACCATATATTTT,CASSLFQGPTSGNTIYF
-,-,TRBJ1-2,TRBV25-1,TGTGCCAGCTCCCTTGGACAGCTCTATGGCTACACCTTC,CASSLGQLYGYTF
-,TRBD1,TRBJ2-3,TRBV27,TGTGCCAGCAGTCTCCGACAGGGCGCGGATACGCAGTATTTT,CASSLRQGADTQYF
-,TRBD1,TRBJ2-1,TRBV2,TGTGCCAGCAGGCCCGGGACAGGTTCCTACAATGAGCAGTTCTTC,CASRPGTGSYNEQFF
-,TRBD1,TRBJ1-5,TRBV6-6,TGTGCCAGCAGTCCCGGGACAGGGCCTAATCAGCCCCAGCATTTT,CASSPGTGPNQPQHF
once,-,TRBJ1-1,TRBV7-2,TGTGCCAGCAGCTTACGCAGGGGCCACATGAACACTGAAGCTTTCTTT,CASSLRRGHMNTEAFF
-,-,TRBJ1-3,TRBV6-1,TGTGCCAGTCTCCCATCAGGGGTAGAAGGAAACACCATATATTTT,CASLPSGVEGNTIYF
few,-,TRBJ2-7,TRBV7-3,TGTGCCAGCAGCTCCCTAGCACAGGGTTACGAGCAGTACTTC,CASSSLAQGYEQYF
few,TRBD2,TRBJ2-2,TRBV4-3,TGCGCCAGCAGCCAAAACATAGCGGGAGATTCGGCGAACACCGGGGAGCTGTTTTTT,CASSQNIAGDSANTGELFF
-,-,TRBJ1-1,TRBV13,TGTGCCAGCAGCCCCGAAGGGGCAGGGGAGAGCACTGAAGCTTTCTTT,CASSPEGAGESTEAFF
-,-,TRBJ1-4,TRBV7-7,TGTGCCAGCAGCTTAGACAGGGTCAGCGAAAAACTGTTTTTT,CASSLDRVSEKLFF
few,-,TRBJ2-3,TRBV27,TGTGCCAGCAGGGGGGACTTCGGATATACGCAGTATTTT,CASRGDFGYTQYF
-,-,TRBJ2-3,TRBV19,TGTGCCAGTAGACTATCTACCCGTGCTAGCACAGATACGCAGTATTTT,CASRLSTRASTDTQYF
-,-,TRBJ1-2,TRBV28,TGTGCCAGCAGTTTATTTTTTGGAAGACAGGCAGACTATGGCTACACCTTC,CASSLFFGRQADYGYTF
few,-,TRBJ2-2,TRBV7-8,TGTGCCAGCAGCTTAGGACGGAGAGAGAACACCGGGGAGCTGTTTTTT,CASSLGRRENTGELFF
-,TRBD1,TRBJ2-1,TRBV11-3,TGTGCCAGCAGCTCCTCTTCCCATAACAGGGGCAATGAGCAGTTCTTC,CASSSSSHNRGNEQFF
-,TRBD1,TRBJ2-7,TRBV27,TGTGCCAGCAGTTTGTGGGACAGGGCCTACGAGCAGTACTTC,CASSLWDRAYEQYF
-,-,TRBJ2-1,TRBV5-5,TGTGCCAGCACCCCCCGGGAACGGATCAATGAGCAGTTCTTC,CASTPRERINEQFF
-,TRBD2,TRBJ2-7,TRBV6-1,TGTGCCAGCAGTGGGAGGAGGAGGACTAGCGGGATTATCAGGTCGGACGAGCAGTACTTC,CASSGRRRTSGIIRSDEQYF
-,-,TRBJ1-2,TRBV7-8,TGTGCCAGCAGCCCATACAATCCAGGGGATGGCTACACCTTC,CASSPYNPGDGYTF
-,-,TRBJ2-5,TRBV27,TGTGCCAGCAGTTGGAGGGAACGGGAGACCCAGTACTTC,CASSWRERETQYF
-,-,TRBJ2-3,TRBV7-2,TGTGCCAGCAGCCCCGTCCTACCTACAGATACGCAGTATTTT,CASSPVLPTDTQYF
-,-,TRBJ2-5,TRBV7-2,TGTGCCAGCAGCCCCCCTGGGGGGGTACAGGGGACCCAGTACTTC,CASSPPGGVQGTQYF
few,TRBD1,TRBJ2-3,TRBV9,TGTGCCAGCAGCGTAGCTTGGACAGGGAGTGCTACGCAGTATTTT,CASSVAWTGSATQYF
-,TRBD2,TRBJ2-7,TRBV11-2,TGTGCCAGCAGCCCCTCCGGGGGGGGAGAGTACGAGCAGTACTTC,CASSPSGGGEYEQYF
-,-,TRBJ2-7,TRBV28,TGTGCCAGCAGTACGGGAGCGATATACGAGCAGTACTTC,CASSTGAIYEQYF
-,-,TRBJ1-1,TRBV6-5,TGTGCCAGCAGTTACTCAGGGGTGGCGAACACTGAAGCTTTCTTT,CASSYSGVANTEAFF
-,TRBD1,TRBJ2-2,TRBV6-6,TGTGCCACCGACGACAGGGGGCGTAAGGACACCGGGGAGCTGTTTTTT,CATDDRGRKDTGELFF
-,TRBD1,TRBJ1-2,TRBV10-2,TGCGCCAGCAGTGTCGACCGGGACAGGGTGAATGGCTACACCTTC,CASSVDRDRVNGYTF
once,TRBD1,TRBJ1-2,TRBV18,TGTGCCAGCTCACTAAGCTACGTCGACAGGGGAAGACATGGCTACACCTTC,CASSLSYVDRGRHGYTF
few,TRBD1,TRBJ2-3,TRBV19,TGTGCCAGTAGTCCCCTGGACAGGGGATTCGGCACAGATACGCAGTATTTT,CASSPLDRGFGTDTQYF